The clone carrying this T cell receptor (beta chain) was recorded a few times. Its antigen is not known. This record belongs to a study of post-analysis software for immune sequencing data. Study details: Patients with relapsing-remitting, secondary progressive and progressive-relapsing multiple sclerosis courses were all represented. Points from the study as a whole: Comparison of patients with controls showed five TRBV segments more frequent in patients, TRBV5-6, TRBV5-1 and TRBV20-1 among them. Analysis by F measure revealed that same-batch samples clustered strongly together.

The CDR3 sequence is 13 residues long. V shed 5 bases and J 6 bases; nucleotides not matched to a gene: 6. Looked up from germline, CDR1 is DFQATT and CDR2 is SNEGSKA (reference sequence). Incorporated into the TCR beta cDNA libraries were unique molecular identifiers, which served to reduce PCR and sequencing biases. Some 500,000 cDNA molecules were obtained from roughly 1 to 10 million T cells. TCRdb re-called the PCR reads through MiXCR, storing one row per CDR3 protein. The data contain roughly 800,000 distinct CDR3 sequences, 30% of them seen just once; the ten biggest clones take up around 0.56%.

The source material was blood. This TCR came from a girl aged 10 to 17 with multiple sclerosis. The chain recombines TRBV20-1 with TRBJ2-3; 9 bases map to TRBD2. The CDR3 coding sequence is TGCAGTGCTGCGGGGGGGACTTTGGATACGCAGTATTTT. It translates to CSAAGGTLDTQYF.